This is a list of T cell receptor beta chains from one sample in a study of blood T cell repertoires in COVID-19. Method: immunoSEQ multiplex PCR; TCRdb's copy keeps in-frame clones and lacks some. The sample carries tens of thousands of clones, roughly 90% recorded once. Sequencing was performed on peripheral blood. These receptors all stem from a man between 65 and 85 years old with acute or convalescent COVID-19. Both conserved end residues are trimmed from each CDR3. Fields, in order: V gene, J gene, clone size, CDR3 protein. Where a row states a size, it is once, few, many or the class of an expanded clone; other rows omit it.

v_call: TRBV5-4
j_call: TRBJ1-6
clone_size: few
cdr3_aa: ASSPDAAGNSPLH

v_call: TRBV10-3
j_call: TRBJ1-1
clone_size: -
cdr3_aa: AISQGSSAF

v_call: TRBV27
j_call: TRBJ2-7
clone_size: -
cdr3_aa: ASSFWGEDEQY

v_call: TRBV7-8
j_call: TRBJ2-6
clone_size: -
cdr3_aa: ASRSSGANVLT

v_call: TRBV6-1
j_call: TRBJ1-5
clone_size: -
cdr3_aa: ASSEEGRVQPQH

v_call: TRBV5-1
j_call: TRBJ2-3
clone_size: -
cdr3_aa: ASSRASGGAADTQY

v_call: TRBV29-1
j_call: TRBJ2-3
clone_size: once
cdr3_aa: SVQFSVVAGGYFGTDTQY

v_call: TRBV7-9
j_call: TRBJ2-1
clone_size: -
cdr3_aa: ASSGGEFYNEQF

v_call: TRBV11-2
j_call: TRBJ1-5
clone_size: -
cdr3_aa: ASSLDRGAGQPQH

v_call: TRBV9
j_call: TRBJ2-1
clone_size: -
cdr3_aa: ASSVQGAEGNEQF

v_call: TRBV5-4
j_call: TRBJ2-1
clone_size: -
cdr3_aa: ASSPARGNEQF

v_call: TRBV3-1/TRBV3-2
j_call: TRBJ2-5
clone_size: -
cdr3_aa: ASSQENREAETQY

v_call: TRBV2
j_call: TRBJ2-5
clone_size: once
cdr3_aa: ASVSGSYETQY

v_call: TRBV30
j_call: TRBJ2-3
clone_size: once
cdr3_aa: AWVPRGTLRDTQY

v_call: TRBV7-6
j_call: TRBJ2-1
clone_size: -
cdr3_aa: ASSISSGPYNEQF

v_call: TRBV19
j_call: TRBJ1-5
clone_size: -
cdr3_aa: ASSIQAPYSNQPQH

v_call: TRBV11-2
j_call: TRBJ1-5
clone_size: -
cdr3_aa: ASSSGTATNQPQH

v_call: TRBV14
j_call: TRBJ1-6
clone_size: once
cdr3_aa: ASSQVRGNSPLH

v_call: TRBV18
j_call: TRBJ2-2
clone_size: few
cdr3_aa: ASSQTGANTGELF

v_call: TRBV18
j_call: TRBJ2-7
clone_size: once
cdr3_aa: ASSPRAGSSYEQY

v_call: TRBV27
j_call: TRBJ1-3
clone_size: few
cdr3_aa: ASSSGQGGVNTIY

v_call: TRBV4-3
j_call: TRBJ2-1
clone_size: -
cdr3_aa: ASSPQGGLAGSEQF

v_call: TRBV19
j_call: TRBJ2-7
clone_size: -
cdr3_aa: ASSTGQGASYEQY

v_call: TRBV29-1
j_call: TRBJ2-7
clone_size: -
cdr3_aa: SVEGQAYEQY

v_call: TRBV5-5
j_call: TRBJ1-4
clone_size: -
cdr3_aa: ASSWEGITGEKLF

v_call: TRBV2
j_call: TRBJ1-4
clone_size: -
cdr3_aa: ASSTNRDEKLF

v_call: TRBV4-1
j_call: TRBJ1-4
clone_size: -
cdr3_aa: ASSQGRRGSTNEKLF

v_call: TRBV18
j_call: TRBJ2-7
clone_size: few
cdr3_aa: ASSPDYYEQY

v_call: TRBV5-6
j_call: TRBJ2-1
clone_size: once
cdr3_aa: ASSFSIGEQF

v_call: TRBV10-3
j_call: TRBJ1-1
clone_size: -
cdr3_aa: AISVQAPGTEAF

v_call: TRBV14
j_call: TRBJ2-3
clone_size: -
cdr3_aa: ASSLQLASTDTQY

v_call: TRBV5-5
j_call: TRBJ2-1
clone_size: -
cdr3_aa: ASSWSVSGGASSYNEQF

v_call: TRBV4-1
j_call: TRBJ1-1
clone_size: -
cdr3_aa: ASSHKQGGQGATEAF

v_call: TRBV7-6
j_call: TRBJ2-2
clone_size: -
cdr3_aa: ASRDGTGNTGELF

v_call: TRBV24-1
j_call: TRBJ2-2
clone_size: -
cdr3_aa: ATSDLRQGATGELF

v_call: TRBV5-6
j_call: TRBJ2-3
clone_size: -
cdr3_aa: ASSSLRAQNTQY

v_call: TRBV7-2
j_call: TRBJ2-2
clone_size: -
cdr3_aa: ASSRTSGNTNTGELF

v_call: TRBV4-3
j_call: TRBJ2-7
clone_size: -
cdr3_aa: ASSQEVEGSSYEQY

v_call: TRBV3-1/TRBV3-2
j_call: TRBJ2-7
clone_size: -
cdr3_aa: ASRLTGRSYEQY

v_call: TRBV6-5
j_call: TRBJ2-2
clone_size: -
cdr3_aa: ASSYSSGQPTGELF